The 14 T cell receptor beta chains reported below all come from one sample, sequenced in a study of cytomegalovirus exposure and HLA in healthy donors. PCR was performed using 60 Vbeta and 13 Jbeta primers. The repertoire was sequenced with immunoSEQ multiplex PCR; TCRdb's copy has only in-frame clones and lacks some. Of roughly 100,000 clones listed, roughly 15% are singletons. Sequencing was carried out using PBMCs. Receptor source: a female donor in good health and CMV-seronegative.

The V and J genes are TRBV6-1 and TRBJ2-2; 8 bases agree with TRBD2. With V trimmed by 8 bases and J by 0 bases, 5 bases remained unmatched. The CDR3 totals 15 residues. Germline V gene data show CDR1 as MNHNS and CDR2 as SASEGT. CDR3 coding DNA: TGTGCCAGCGTGAGCGGGGGAGCGAACACCGGGGAGCTGTTTTTT. This codes for CASVSGGANTGELFF.

V is TRBV29-1 and J is TRBJ2-3; 13 bases are a match to TRBD2. CDR1 is SQVTM and CDR2 is ANQGSEA in the germline V gene. The CDR3 is 14 amino acids. With 7 bases clipped from V and 1 base from J, the junction kept 2 bases outside the gene matches. The CDR3, as DNA: TGCAGCGCCGGGACTAGCGGGGGCACAGATACGCAGTATTTT. Translated, it gives CSAGTSGGTDTQYF.

A few counts support this clone. The chain links TRBV30 to TRBJ2-7; TRBD2 agrees at 11 bases. Germline V gives CDR1 GTSNPN, CDR2 SVGIG (reference sequence). This CDR3 has 14 residues. Trimming took 0 bases from V and 4 from J; bases not matched to a gene: 2. CDR3 coding DNA: TGTGCCTGGAGTGTACTAGCGGGGGAGTACGAGCAGTACTTC. As protein: CAWSVLAGEYEQYF.

This clone was counted only a few times. The CDR3 loop reads CASNPAGYEQYF. For the CDR3, the DNA is TGTGCCAGCAACCCTGCAGGGTACGAGCAGTACTTC. The V call is TRBV28, the J call TRBJ2-7; possible D gene TRBD1, 5 bases. CDR1 is MDHEN and CDR2 is SYDVKM in the germline V gene. The V end lost 7 bases, the J end lost 4 bases, and 11 bases lay between the germline ends. This CDR3 is 12 amino acids long.

The chain recombines TRBV30 with TRBJ1-2; 9 nucleotides align to TRBD1. Looked up from germline, CDR1 is GTSNPN and CDR2 is SVGIG (reference sequence). V lost 3 bases and J lost 7; bases outside the gene matches: 6. There are 13 residues in the CDR3. The CDR3 DNA is TGTGCCTGGAGACCTACAGGGGGCGTTGGCTACACCTTC. Amino acids: CAWRPTGGVGYTF.

The CDR3 DNA sequence: TGTGCCAGCAGCTATAAGGGACAGGGCACAGATACGCAGTATTTT. Its protein product is CASSYKGQGTDTQYF. This rearrangement joins TRBV11-2 to TRBJ2-3; 8 bases match TRBD1. CDR1 and CDR2 from the germline V gene are SGHAT and FQNNGV. CDR3 length: 15 residues. The J segment lost 1 base and the V segment lost 4 bases, leaving 4 bases of the junction unmatched.

This clone has only a few counts. The rearrangement uses TRBV14 and TRBJ1-1; possible D gene TRBD1, 6 bases. With 4 bases removed from V and 7 bases from J, the gap between germline ends came to 10 bases. Germline V gene data show CDR1 as SGHDN and CDR2 as FVKESK. This CDR3 has 12 amino acids. CDR3 nucleotide sequence: TGTGCCAGCAGCCGAGACAGGCTTGAAGCTTTCTTT. Residues: CASSRDRLEAFF. Together with reference TRBV14 and TRBJ1-1, the CDR3 gives the full variable domain: EAGVTQFPSHSVIEKGQTVTLRCDPISGHDNLYWYRRVMGKEIKFLLHFVKESKQDESGMPNNRFLAERTGGTYSTLKVQPAELEDSGVYFCASSRDRLEAFFGQGTRLTVV.

This chain uses TRBV9 with TRBJ2-7; 9 bases are a match to TRBD2. This CDR3 spans 15 amino acids. Per germline, CDR1 SGDLS and CDR2 YYNGEE. Trimming cost V 0 bases and J 2 bases; bases outside gene matches: 3. The DNA of the CDR3 is TGTGCCAGCAGCGTAGGCGGGGGGGGCGCCTACGAGCAGTACTTC. It encodes CASSVGGGGAYEQYF.

The V call is TRBV7-9, the J call TRBJ2-5; 7 bases line up with TRBD1. The CDR3 length is 14 residues. Per germline, CDR1 SEHNR and CDR2 FQNEAQ (reference sequence). After removal of 5 bases from V and 5 bases from J, the junction contained 8 bases not matched to a gene. The CDR3 reads CASSLRQGGETQYF. DNA of the CDR3: TGTGCCAGCAGCCTAAGACAGGGCGGTGAGACCCAGTACTTC.

This sequence joins TRBV11-2 and TRBJ2-7; D possibly corresponds to TRBD1 (6 bases). The ends were cut back, 0 bases at V and 1 base at J, with 10 bases in the middle. This CDR3 contains 15 residues. Germline CDR1 is SGHAT and CDR2 is FQNNGV. The CDR3 loop is CASSLETRGSYEQYF. CDR3 DNA sequence: TGTGCCAGCAGCTTAGAAACCAGGGGTTCCTACGAGCAGTACTTC.

This clone appeared a few times. The rearrangement joins TRBV7-2 to TRBJ2-1; 9 bases are a match to TRBD2. Germline V lookup: CDR1 SGHTA, CDR2 FQGNSA. This CDR3 has 18 residues. The junction had 10 bases not matched to a gene; V was cut back by 4 bases and J by 0 bases. The CDR3 protein is CASSSRELAGSSYNEQFF. The CDR3 nucleotides read TGTGCCAGCAGCTCACGGGAACTAGCGGGCTCCTCCTACAATGAGCAGTTCTTC. Full variable domain (remainder filled in from reference TRBV7-2 and TRBJ2-1): GAGVSQSPSNKVTEKGKDVELRCDPISGHTALYWYRQSLGQGLEFLIYFQGNSAPDKSGLPSDRFSAERTGGSVSTLTIQRTQQEDSAVYLCASSSRELAGSSYNEQFFGPGTRLTVL.

This clone was seen more than once but under ten times. The V and J genes are TRBV6-5 and TRBJ1-1; maybe TRBD1 (5 bases). The length of the CDR3 is 15 residues. Trimming cost V 0 bases and J 8 bases, with 16 bases left between them. Per the germline V gene, CDR1 is MNHEY and CDR2 is SVGAGI. DNA of the CDR3: TGTGCCAGCAGTTACTCGGGGCAAGGCGAATGGGAAGCTTTCTTT. This codes for CASSYSGQGEWEAFF.

This clone showed up just a few times. Here the CDR3 reads CASSGGTSSETQYF. CDR3 nucleotides: TGCGCCAGCAGCGGCGGGACTAGCTCAGAGACCCAGTACTTC. V gene TRBV5-1 combines with J gene TRBJ2-5, with 9 nucleotides matching TRBD2. CDR1 and CDR2 (germline): SGHRS, YFSETQ. V shed 4 bases and J 4 bases; nucleotides not matched to a gene: 5. CDR3 length: 14 amino acids. Drawing the rest from reference TRBV5-1 and TRBJ2-5, the complete variable domain is KAGVTQTPRYLIKTRGQQVTLSCSPISGHRSVSWYQQTPGQGLQFLFEYFSETQRNKGNFPGRFSGRQFSNSRSEMNVSTLELGDSALYLCASSGGTSSETQYFGPGTRLLVL.

This sequence joins TRBV7-8 and TRBJ2-7; perhaps TRBD1 as D (5 bases). Germline CDR1 SGHVS, CDR2 FQNEAQ. CDR3 length: 14 amino acids. Trimming cost V 2 bases and J 3 bases, with 11 bases left between them. The DNA of the CDR3 is TGTGCCAGCAGCTTATTGGCACAGGACTACGAGCAGTACTTC. It specifies CASSLLAQDYEQYF.